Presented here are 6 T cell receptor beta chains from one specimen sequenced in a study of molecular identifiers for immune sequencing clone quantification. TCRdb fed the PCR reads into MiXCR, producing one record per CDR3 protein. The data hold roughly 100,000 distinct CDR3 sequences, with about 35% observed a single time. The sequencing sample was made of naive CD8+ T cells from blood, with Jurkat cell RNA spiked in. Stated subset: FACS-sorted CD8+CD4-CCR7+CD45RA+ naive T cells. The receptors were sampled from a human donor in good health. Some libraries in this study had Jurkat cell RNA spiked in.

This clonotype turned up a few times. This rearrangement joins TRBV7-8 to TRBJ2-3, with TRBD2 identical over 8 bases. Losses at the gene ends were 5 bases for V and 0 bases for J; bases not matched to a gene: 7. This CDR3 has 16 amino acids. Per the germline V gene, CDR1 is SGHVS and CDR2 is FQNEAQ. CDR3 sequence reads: CASSVLADVSTDTQYF. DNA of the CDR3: TGTGCCAGCAGCGTACTAGCGGACGTTAGCACAGATACGCAGTATTTT.

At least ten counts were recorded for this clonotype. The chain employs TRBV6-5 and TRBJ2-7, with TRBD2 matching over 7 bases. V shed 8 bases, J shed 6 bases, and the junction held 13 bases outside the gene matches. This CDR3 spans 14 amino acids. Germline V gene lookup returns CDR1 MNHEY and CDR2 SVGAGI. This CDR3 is CASSLGRELLEQYF. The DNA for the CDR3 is TGTGCCAGCTCGTTGGGGCGGGAGCTTCTCGAGCAGTACTTC.

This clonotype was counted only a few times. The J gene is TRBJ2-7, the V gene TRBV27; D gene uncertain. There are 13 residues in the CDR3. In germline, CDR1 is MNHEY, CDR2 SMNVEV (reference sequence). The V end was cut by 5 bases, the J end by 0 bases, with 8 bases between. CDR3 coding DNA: TGTGCCAGCAGTAAGGCCAGCTCCTACGAGCAGTACTTC. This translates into CASSKASSYEQYF.

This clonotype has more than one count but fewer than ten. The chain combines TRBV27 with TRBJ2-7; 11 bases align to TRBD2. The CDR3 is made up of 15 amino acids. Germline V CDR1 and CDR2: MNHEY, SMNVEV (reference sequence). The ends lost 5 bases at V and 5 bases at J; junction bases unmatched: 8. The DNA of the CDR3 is TGTGCCAGCAGTATTCTAGCGGGAGGAAATAACGAGCAGTACTTC. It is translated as CASSILAGGNNEQYF.

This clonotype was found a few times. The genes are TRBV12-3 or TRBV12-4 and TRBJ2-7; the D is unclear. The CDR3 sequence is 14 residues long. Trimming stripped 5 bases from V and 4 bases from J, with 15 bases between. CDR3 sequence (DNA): TGTGCCAGCAGTCCCTCCTCCAACTGGTACGAGCAGTACTTC. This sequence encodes CASSPSSNWYEQYF.

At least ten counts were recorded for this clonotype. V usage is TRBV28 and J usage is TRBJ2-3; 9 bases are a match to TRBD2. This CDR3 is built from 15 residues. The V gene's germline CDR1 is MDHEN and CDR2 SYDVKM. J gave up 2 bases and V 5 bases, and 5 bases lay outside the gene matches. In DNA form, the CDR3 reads TGTGCCAGCAGTAAAACTAGCGGGCCCACAGATACGCAGTATTTT. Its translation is CASSKTSGPTDTQYF.